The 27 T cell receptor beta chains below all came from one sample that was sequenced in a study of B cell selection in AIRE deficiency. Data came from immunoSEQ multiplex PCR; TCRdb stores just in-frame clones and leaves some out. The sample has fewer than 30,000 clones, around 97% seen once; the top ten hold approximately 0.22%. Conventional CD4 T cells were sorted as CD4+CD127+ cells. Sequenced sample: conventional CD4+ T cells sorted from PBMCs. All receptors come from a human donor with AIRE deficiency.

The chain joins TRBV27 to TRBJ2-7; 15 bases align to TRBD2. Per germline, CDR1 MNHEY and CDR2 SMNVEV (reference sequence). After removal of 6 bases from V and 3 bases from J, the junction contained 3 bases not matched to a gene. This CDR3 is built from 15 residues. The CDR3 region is CASSEGLAGGYEQYF. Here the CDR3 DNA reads TGTGCCAGCAGCGAGGGACTAGCGGGAGGCTACGAGCAGTACTTC.

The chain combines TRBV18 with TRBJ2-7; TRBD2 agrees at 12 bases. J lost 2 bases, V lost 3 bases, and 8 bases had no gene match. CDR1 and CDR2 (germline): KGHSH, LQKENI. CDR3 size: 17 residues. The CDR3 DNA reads TGTGCCAGCTCACCGCCTTGGACTAGCGGGGACACCTACGAGCAGTACTTC. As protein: CASSPPWTSGDTYEQYF.

The CDR3 DNA follows: TGTGCCAGCACCGCCGGGACAGGGGGCGGATCTTGGGAGCAGTACTTC. Encoded protein: CASTAGTGGGSWEQYF. The chain carries TRBV6-6 and TRBJ2-7, with 12 bases fitting TRBD1. Germline V gene sequence: CDR1 MNHNY, CDR2 SVGAGI (reference sequence). V trimming: 7 bases; J trimming: 7 bases; junction bases outside the gene matches: 14. CDR3 length: 16 residues.

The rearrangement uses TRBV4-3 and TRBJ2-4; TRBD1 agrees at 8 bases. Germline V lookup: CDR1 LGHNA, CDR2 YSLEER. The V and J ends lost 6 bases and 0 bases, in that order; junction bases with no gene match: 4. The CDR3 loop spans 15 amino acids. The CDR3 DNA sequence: TGCGCCAGCAGTCGAGACAGGGGAGCCAAAAACATTCAGTACTTC. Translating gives CASSRDRGAKNIQYF.

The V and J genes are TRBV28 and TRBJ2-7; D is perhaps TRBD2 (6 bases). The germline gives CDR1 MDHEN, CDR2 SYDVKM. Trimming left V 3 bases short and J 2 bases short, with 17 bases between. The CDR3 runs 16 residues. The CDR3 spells CASSFPTGGDPYEQYF. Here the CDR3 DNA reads TGTGCCAGCAGTTTCCCTACAGGCGGGGATCCCTACGAGCAGTACTTC.

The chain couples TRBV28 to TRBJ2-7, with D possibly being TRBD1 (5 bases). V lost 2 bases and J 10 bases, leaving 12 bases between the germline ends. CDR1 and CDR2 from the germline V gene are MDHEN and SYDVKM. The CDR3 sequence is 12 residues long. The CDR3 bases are TGTGCCAGCAGTTTACCCGCGACAGACCAGTACTTC. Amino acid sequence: CASSLPATDQYF.

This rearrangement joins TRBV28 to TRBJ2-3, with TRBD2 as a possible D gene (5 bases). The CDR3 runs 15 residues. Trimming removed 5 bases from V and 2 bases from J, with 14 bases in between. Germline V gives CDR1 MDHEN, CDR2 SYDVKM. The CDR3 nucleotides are TGTGCCAGCAGTACGGGATTTTCCTTCACAGATACGCAGTATTTT. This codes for CASSTGFSFTDTQYF. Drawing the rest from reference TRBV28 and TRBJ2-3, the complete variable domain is DVKVTQSSRYLVKRTGEKVFLECVQDMDHENMFWYRQDPGLGLRLIYFSYDVKMKEKGDIPEGYSVSREKKERFSLILESASTNQTSMYLCASSTGFSFTDTQYFGPGTRLTVL.

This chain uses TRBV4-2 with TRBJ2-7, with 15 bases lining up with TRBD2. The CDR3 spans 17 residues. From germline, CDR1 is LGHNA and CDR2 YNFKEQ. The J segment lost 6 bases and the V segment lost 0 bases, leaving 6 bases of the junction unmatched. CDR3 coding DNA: TGTGCCAGCAGCCAAGATTCTACGGGACTAGCGGGAGGCGAGCAGTACTTC. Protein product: CASSQDSTGLAGGEQYF.

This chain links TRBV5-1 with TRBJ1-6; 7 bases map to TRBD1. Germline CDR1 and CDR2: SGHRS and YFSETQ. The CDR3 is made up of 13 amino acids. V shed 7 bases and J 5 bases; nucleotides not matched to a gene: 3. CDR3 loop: CASATGNNSPLHF. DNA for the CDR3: TGCGCCAGCGCGACAGGGAATAATTCACCCCTCCACTTT.

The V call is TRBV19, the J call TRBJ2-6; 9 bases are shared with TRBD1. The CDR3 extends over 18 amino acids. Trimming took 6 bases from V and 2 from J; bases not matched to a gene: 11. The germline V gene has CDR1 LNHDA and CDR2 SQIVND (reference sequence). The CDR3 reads CASSRGQGPTAGANVLTF. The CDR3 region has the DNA TGTGCCAGTAGCCGGGGACAGGGTCCTACGGCTGGGGCCAACGTCCTGACTTTC.

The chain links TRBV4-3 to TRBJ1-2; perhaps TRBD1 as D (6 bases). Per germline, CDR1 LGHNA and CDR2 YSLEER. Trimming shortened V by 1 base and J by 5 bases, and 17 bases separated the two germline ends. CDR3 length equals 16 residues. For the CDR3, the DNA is TGCGCCAGCAGCCAAGCGTCGGGGGGCGGAGGGTATGGCTACACCTTC. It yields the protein CASSQASGGGGYGYTF.

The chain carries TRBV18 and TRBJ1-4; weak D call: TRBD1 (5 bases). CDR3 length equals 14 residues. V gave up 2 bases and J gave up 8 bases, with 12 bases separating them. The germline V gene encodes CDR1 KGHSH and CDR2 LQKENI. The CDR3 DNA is TGTGCCAGCTCACCAGGGGCGGGGAACGAAAAACTGTTTTTT. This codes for CASSPGAGNEKLFF.

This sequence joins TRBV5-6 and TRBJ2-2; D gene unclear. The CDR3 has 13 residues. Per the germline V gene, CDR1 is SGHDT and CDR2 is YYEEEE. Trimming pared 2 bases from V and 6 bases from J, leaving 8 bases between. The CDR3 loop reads CASSFVPAGELFF. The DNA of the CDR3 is TGTGCCAGCAGCTTTGTTCCCGCCGGGGAGCTGTTTTTT.

CDR3 region: CAISGGATGANVLTF. The CDR3 DNA is TGTGCCATCTCAGGGGGCGCAACTGGGGCCAACGTCCTGACTTTC. The chain employs TRBV10-3 and TRBJ2-6; 8 positions agree with TRBD1. Losses at the gene ends were 8 bases for V and 2 bases for J; bases not matched to a gene: 5. CDR1 and CDR2 (germline): ENHRY, SYGVKD. This CDR3 is built from 15 residues.

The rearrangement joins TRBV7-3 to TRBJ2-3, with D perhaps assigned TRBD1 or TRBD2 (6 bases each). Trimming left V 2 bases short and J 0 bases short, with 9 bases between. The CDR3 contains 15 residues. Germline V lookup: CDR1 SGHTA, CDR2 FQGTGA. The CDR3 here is CASSLQGTSTDTQYF. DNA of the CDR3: TGTGCCAGCAGCTTACAGGGGACTAGCACAGATACGCAGTATTTT.

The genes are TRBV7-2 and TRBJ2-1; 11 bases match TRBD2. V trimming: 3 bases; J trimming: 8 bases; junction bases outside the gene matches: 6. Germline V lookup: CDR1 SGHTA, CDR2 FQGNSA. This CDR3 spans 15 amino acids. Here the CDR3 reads CASSFSGRAGDEQFF. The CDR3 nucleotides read TGTGCCAGCAGCTTTAGCGGGAGGGCCGGGGATGAGCAGTTCTTC.

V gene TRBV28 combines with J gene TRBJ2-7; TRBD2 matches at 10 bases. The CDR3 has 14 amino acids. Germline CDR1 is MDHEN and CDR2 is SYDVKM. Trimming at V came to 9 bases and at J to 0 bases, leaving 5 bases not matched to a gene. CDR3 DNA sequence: TGTGCCAGTCAGCGGGAGGGAGGCTCCTACGAGCAGTACTTC. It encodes CASQREGGSYEQYF.

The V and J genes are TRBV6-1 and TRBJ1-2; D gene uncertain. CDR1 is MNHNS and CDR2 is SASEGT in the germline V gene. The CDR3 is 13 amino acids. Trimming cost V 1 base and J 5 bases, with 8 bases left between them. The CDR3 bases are TGTGCCAGCAGTGAAGAACACCTATATGGCTACACCTTC. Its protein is CASSEEHLYGYTF.

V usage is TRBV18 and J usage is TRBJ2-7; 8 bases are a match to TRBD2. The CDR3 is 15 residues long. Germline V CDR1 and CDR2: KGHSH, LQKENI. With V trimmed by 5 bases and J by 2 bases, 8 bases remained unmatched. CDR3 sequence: CASSTSPGLAYEQYF. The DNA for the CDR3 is TGTGCCAGCTCAACTTCACCGGGACTAGCCTACGAGCAGTACTTC.

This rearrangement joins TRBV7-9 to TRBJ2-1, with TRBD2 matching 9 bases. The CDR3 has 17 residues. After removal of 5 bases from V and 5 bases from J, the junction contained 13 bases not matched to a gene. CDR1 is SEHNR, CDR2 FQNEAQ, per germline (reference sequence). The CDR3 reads CASSQRARTSDHNEQFF. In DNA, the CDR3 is TGTGCCAGCAGCCAGAGAGCCCGGACTAGCGACCACAATGAGCAGTTCTTC.

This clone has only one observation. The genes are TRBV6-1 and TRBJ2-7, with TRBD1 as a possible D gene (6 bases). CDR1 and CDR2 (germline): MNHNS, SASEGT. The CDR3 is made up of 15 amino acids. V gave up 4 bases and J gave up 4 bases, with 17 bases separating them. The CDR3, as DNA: TGTGCCAGCAGTGTTCGACAGGTCCCTTTTTACGAGCAGTACTTC. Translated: CASSVRQVPFYEQYF.

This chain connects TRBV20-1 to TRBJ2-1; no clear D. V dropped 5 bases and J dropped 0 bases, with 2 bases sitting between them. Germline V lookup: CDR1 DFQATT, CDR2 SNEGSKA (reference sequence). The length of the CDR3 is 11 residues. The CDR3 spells CSAGSYNEQFF. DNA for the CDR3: TGCAGTGCTGGCTCCTACAATGAGCAGTTCTTC.

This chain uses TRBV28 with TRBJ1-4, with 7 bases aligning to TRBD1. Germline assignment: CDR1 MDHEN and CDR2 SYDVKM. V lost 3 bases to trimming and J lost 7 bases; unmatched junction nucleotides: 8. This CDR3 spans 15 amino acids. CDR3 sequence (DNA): TGTGCCAGCAGTTTCCCCGCAGGGGGTACTGAAAAACTGTTTTTT. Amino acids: CASSFPAGGTEKLFF.

CDR3 protein: CASSPTSVGLQIGETQYF. CDR3 sequence (DNA): TGTGCCAGCAGCCCCACAAGTGTTGGGCTCCAGATCGGGGAGACCCAGTACTTC. This chain links TRBV7-6 with TRBJ2-5, with D unresolved. The germline V gene has CDR1 SGHVS and CDR2 FNYEAQ. The CDR3 loop spans 18 amino acids. Trimming stripped 5 bases from V and 5 bases from J, with 27 bases between.

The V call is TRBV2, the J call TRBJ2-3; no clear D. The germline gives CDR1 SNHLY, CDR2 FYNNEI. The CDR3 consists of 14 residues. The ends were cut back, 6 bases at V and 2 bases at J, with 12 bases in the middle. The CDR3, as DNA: TGTGCCAGCAGCGAGCCCCGGTTCACAGATACGCAGTATTTT. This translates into CASSEPRFTDTQYF.

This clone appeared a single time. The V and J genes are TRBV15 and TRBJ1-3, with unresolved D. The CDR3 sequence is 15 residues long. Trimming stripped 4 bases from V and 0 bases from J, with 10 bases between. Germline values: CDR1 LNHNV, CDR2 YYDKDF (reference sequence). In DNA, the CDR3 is TGTGCCACCAGCACCCCACCTTTCTCTGGAAACACCATATATTTT. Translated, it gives CATSTPPFSGNTIYF.

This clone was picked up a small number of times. This chain's CDR3 is CASSLTAGDQPQHF. The DNA of the CDR3 is TGTGCCAGCAGCTTAACGGCTGGGGATCAGCCCCAGCATTTT. This chain links TRBV7-3 with TRBJ1-5; D is undetermined. CDR1 and CDR2 from the germline V gene are SGHTA and FQGTGA. V dropped 0 bases and J dropped 5 bases, with 8 bases sitting between them. CDR3 length equals 14 residues.